Each of the 5 T cell receptor beta chains below was sequenced from the same sample in a study of blood T cells in healthy people across ages. For the second PCR, which ran for about 6 to 12 cycles, a sample-barcoded 5' primer and a J-beta primer mix were used. TCRdb reanalysed the 5' RACE reads using MiXCR and keeps one entry per CDR3 protein. The sample records about 1.6 million distinct CDR3 sequences, around 35% being singletons. The sequenced sample consisted of blood. The receptor source for this set is a woman aged 25 to 39 in good health.

This sequence joins TRBV18 and TRBJ2-1; D is perhaps TRBD1 or TRBD2 (5 bases each). V shed 1 base and J shed 8 bases, with 18 bases lying between them. This CDR3 has 16 residues. Germline assignment: CDR1 KGHSH and CDR2 LQKENI. The CDR3 DNA reads TGTGCCAGCTCACCACGACGGGCAGGGAGTGGGGATGAGCAGTTCTTC. This translates into CASSPRRAGSGDEQFF. The full variable domain, with the rest looked up from reference TRBV18 and TRBJ2-1, is NAGVMQNPRHLVRRRGQEARLRCSPMKGHSHVYWYRQLPEEGLKFMVYLQKENIIDESGMPKERFSAEFPKEGPSILRIQQVVRGDSAAYFCASSPRRAGSGDEQFFGPGTRLTVL.

This clonotype came up once. This CDR3 is CASSEARAIEQFF. DNA of the CDR3: TGTGCCAGCAGTGAAGCGCGGGCGATTGAGCAGTTCTTC. The chain couples TRBV2 to TRBJ2-1, with D possibly TRBD2 on 5 matching bases. The length of the CDR3 is 13 residues. Per the germline V gene, CDR1 is SNHLY and CDR2 is FYNNEI. V was pared by 0 bases and J by 9 bases, with 9 bases between. Filled out from reference TRBV2 and TRBJ2-1, the complete variable domain reads EPEVTQTPSHQVTQMGQEVILRCVPISNHLYFYWYRQILGQKVEFLVSFYNNEISEKSEIFDDQFSVERPDGSNFTLKIRSTKLEDSAMYFCASSEARAIEQFFGPGTRLTVL.

The CDR3 protein is CASKPYEQYF. CDR3 nucleotides: TGTGCCAGTAAACCCTACGAGCAGTACTTC. The V call is TRBV27, the J call TRBJ2-7; D call uncertain. Trimming took off 9 bases at V and 2 bases at J, with 5 bases between the two ends. Germline CDR1 is MNHEY and CDR2 is SMNVEV (reference sequence). The CDR3 spans 10 residues.

In its sample, this clonotype was seen a few times. DNA for the CDR3: TGTGCCAGCAGCCTCATAGGGGACTTCGCCCACGCAGATACGCAGTATTTT. Its translation is CASSLIGDFAHADTQYF. The chain recombines TRBV6-6 with TRBJ2-3; D may be TRBD2 (6 bases). This CDR3 has 17 residues. In germline, CDR1 is MNHNY, CDR2 SVGAGI (reference sequence). V shed 6 bases and J shed 4 bases, with 23 bases lying between them.

The J gene is TRBJ2-5, the V gene TRBV4-1; perhaps TRBD2 as D (5 bases). Per germline, CDR1 MGHRA and CDR2 YSYEKL. V was clipped by 3 bases and J by 5 bases, with 16 bases between them. This CDR3 region has 15 residues. Here the CDR3 DNA reads TGCGCCAGCAGCCAGACACGGGCGGAGGAGGAGACCCAGTACTTC. Protein product: CASSQTRAEEETQYF.